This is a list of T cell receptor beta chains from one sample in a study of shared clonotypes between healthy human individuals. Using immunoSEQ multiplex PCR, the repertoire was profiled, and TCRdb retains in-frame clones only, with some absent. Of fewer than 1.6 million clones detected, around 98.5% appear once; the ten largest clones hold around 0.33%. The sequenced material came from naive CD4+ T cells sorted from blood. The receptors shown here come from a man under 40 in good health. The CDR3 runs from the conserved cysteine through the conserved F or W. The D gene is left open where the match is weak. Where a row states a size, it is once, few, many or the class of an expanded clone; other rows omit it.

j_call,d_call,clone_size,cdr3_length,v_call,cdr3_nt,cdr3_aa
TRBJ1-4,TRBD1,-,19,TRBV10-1,TGCGCCAGCAGTGAGGGCCGGGGGACAGGAACGCCAACTAATGAAAAACTGTTTTTT,CASSEGRGTGTPTNEKLFF
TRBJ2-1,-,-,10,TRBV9,TGTGCCAGCGGGGACCTTCGGCAGTTCTTC,CASGDLRQFF
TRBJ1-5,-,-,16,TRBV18,TGTGCCAGCTCCCGTACAGGTACTAGGGGCAATCAGCCCCAGCATTTT,CASSRTGTRGNQPQHF
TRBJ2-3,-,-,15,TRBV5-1,TGCGCCAGCAGCTTGGCCAAGGGGGGCACAGATACGCAGTATTTT,CASSLAKGGTDTQYF
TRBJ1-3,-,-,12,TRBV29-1,TGCAGCGCTAGGGCGTCTGGAAACACCATATATTTT,CSARASGNTIYF
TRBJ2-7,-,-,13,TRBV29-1,TGCAGCGTTCGTGGGGTCATGAGGGACGAGCAGTACTTC,CSVRGVMRDEQYF
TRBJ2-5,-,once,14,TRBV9,TGTGCCAGCAGCGTAGGGCGGAGCCAAGAGACCCAGTACTTC,CASSVGRSQETQYF
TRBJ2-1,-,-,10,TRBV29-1,TGCAGCGTTGGGAGGAATGAGCAGTTCTTC,CSVGRNEQFF
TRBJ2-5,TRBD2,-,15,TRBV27,TGTGCCAGCAGTTCTCTACGGCTAGCGGGAGAGACCCAGTACTTC,CASSSLRLAGETQYF
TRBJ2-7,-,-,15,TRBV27,TGTGCCAGCAGTACCCGAACGAGGAGCCTCTACGAGCAGTACTTC,CASSTRTRSLYEQYF
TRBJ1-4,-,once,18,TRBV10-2,TGCGCCAGCAGTTACTATGGGGGGGCGCAAGCAACTAATGAAAAACTGTTTTTT,CASSYYGGAQATNEKLFF
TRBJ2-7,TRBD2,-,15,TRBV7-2,TGTGCCAGCAGCTTAGGGACTAGCGGGGGATACGAGCAGTACTTC,CASSLGTSGGYEQYF
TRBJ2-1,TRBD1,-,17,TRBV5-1,TGCGCCAGCAGCTTGGCGGGGGACAGGGGGCGCGGCAATGAGCAGTTCTTC,CASSLAGDRGRGNEQFF
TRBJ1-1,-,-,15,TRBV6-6,TGTGCCAGCAGTTACCCACAGCTCCCGAACACTGAAGCTTTCTTT,CASSYPQLPNTEAFF
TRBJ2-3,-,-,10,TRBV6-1,TGTGCCAGCAGTGAAGTTTTCCCCTATTTT,CASSEVFPYF
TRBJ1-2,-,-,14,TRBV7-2,TGTGCCAGCAGCTTTGAATGGGGACTCTATGGCTACACCTTC,CASSFEWGLYGYTF
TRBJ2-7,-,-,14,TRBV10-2,TGCGCCAGCAGTGAATACCTTACTATCTACGAGCAGTACTTC,CASSEYLTIYEQYF
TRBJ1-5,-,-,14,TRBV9,TGTGCCAGCAGCGTAGATGGGGGCAATCAGCCCCAGCATTTT,CASSVDGGNQPQHF
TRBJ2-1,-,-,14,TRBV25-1,TGTGCCAGCAGTCCCCACGGGATTTACAATGAGCAGTTCTTC,CASSPHGIYNEQFF
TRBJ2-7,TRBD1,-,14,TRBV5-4,TGTGCCAGCACCCCGGGACAGGGGGTCTACGAGCAGTACTTC,CASTPGQGVYEQYF
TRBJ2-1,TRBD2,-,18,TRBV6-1,TGTGCCAGCAGTGAAGGGGCGTTAGCGGGAGCGCAATACAATGAGCAGTTCTTC,CASSEGALAGAQYNEQFF
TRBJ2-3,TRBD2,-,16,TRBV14,TGTGCCAGCAGCCAAGATCCCAGTCTAGCGGGAGCTACGCAGTATTTT,CASSQDPSLAGATQYF
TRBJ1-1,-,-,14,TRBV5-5,TGTGCCAGCAGCTTGGTAGGACTGGGCACTGAAGCTTTCTTT,CASSLVGLGTEAFF
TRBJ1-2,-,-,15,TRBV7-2,TGTGCCAGCGAGAAGACACCCTGGGCCTCCTATGGCTACACCTTC,CASEKTPWASYGYTF
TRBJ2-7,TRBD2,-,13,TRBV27,TGTGCCAGTAGGCTAGCGGGAGGGTACGAGCAGTACTTC,CASRLAGGYEQYF
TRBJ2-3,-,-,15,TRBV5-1,TGCGCCAGCAGCTTGGACGGGAGTAGCACAGATACGCAGTATTTT,CASSLDGSSTDTQYF
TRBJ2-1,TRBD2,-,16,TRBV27,TGTGCCAGCAAAAAATCTACCGGGACTAGCTGGAATGAGCAGTTCTTC,CASKKSTGTSWNEQFF
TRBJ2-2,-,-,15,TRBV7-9,TGTGCCAGCAGCCTCGGGGGACCTTACACCGGGGAGCTGTTTTTT,CASSLGGPYTGELFF
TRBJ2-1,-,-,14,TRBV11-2,TGTGCCAGCAGGCGTATAGGGGGTTCATATGAGCAGTTCTTC,CASRRIGGSYEQFF
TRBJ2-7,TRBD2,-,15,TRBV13,TGTGCCAGCAGCTTTGCGGCGGGAGGGCCCTACGAGCAGTACTTC,CASSFAAGGPYEQYF
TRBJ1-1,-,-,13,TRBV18,TGTGCCAGCTCCAAAACCGGGACCCAGGAAGCTTTCTTT,CASSKTGTQEAFF
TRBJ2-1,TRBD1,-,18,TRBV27,TGTGCCAGCAGTCCCAAAACGACAGGGAAGTTATCCTACAATGAGCAGTTCTTC,CASSPKTTGKLSYNEQFF
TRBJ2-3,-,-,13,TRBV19,TGTGCCAGTAGGGGGACGGGCACAGATACGCAGTATTTT,CASRGTGTDTQYF
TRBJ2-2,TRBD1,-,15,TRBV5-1,TGCGCCAGCAGAGATAGGGACAGGGGTACCGGGGAGCTGTTTTTT,CASRDRDRGTGELFF
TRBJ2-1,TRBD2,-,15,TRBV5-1,TGCGCCAGCAGCTTCGGACTAGCGGGAGTTAGGGAGCAGTTCTTC,CASSFGLAGVREQFF
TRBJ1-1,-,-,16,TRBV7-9,TGTGCCAGCAGCTTAGTCGGGGGCGCGAAGAACACTGAAGCTTTCTTT,CASSLVGGAKNTEAFF
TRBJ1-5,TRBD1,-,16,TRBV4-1,TGCGCCAGCAGCCAAAGGGACAGTCGTAGCAATCAGCCCCAGCATTTT,CASSQRDSRSNQPQHF
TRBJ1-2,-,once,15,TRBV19,TGTGCCAGTAATTCGGCGAGGCAGGGAGTCTTCGGCTACACCTTC,CASNSARQGVFGYTF
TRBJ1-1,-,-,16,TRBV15,TGTGCCACCAGCAGAGACGGCAGGTCTATGAACACTGAAGCTTTCTTT,CATSRDGRSMNTEAFF